This TCR beta chain was sequenced during a study of blood T cell repertoires in COVID-19. Study as a whole: Nucleic acid was either cDNA or gDNA, and it came from T cells, B-cell-depleted T cells, or PBMCs.

Everyone who took part was roughly 18 to 89 years old, and they came from 24 US areas. Donors of Cohort 3 who recovered were those that had two negative PCRs, clearance, or symptom resolution. Germline CDR1 SNHLY, CDR2 FYNNEI. This CDR3 has 16 amino acids. After removal of 3 bases from V and 1 base from J, the junction contained 7 bases not matched to a gene. TCRdb keeps only in-frame clones here, not all; method: immunoSEQ multiplex PCR. The table lists 150,000 to 200,000 clones, around 87% of them singletons. Sample: PBMCs or T cells enriched from blood (not recorded which). The chain links TRBV2 to TRBJ1-1, with 8 bases that match TRBD1. The clonotype comes from a woman in her fifties or sixties who had recovered from COVID-19. CDR3 coding DNA: TGTGCCAGCAGTGAGTTTAGGACAGGGCCGAACACTGAAGCTTTCTTT. Its translation is CASSEFRTGPNTEAFF.